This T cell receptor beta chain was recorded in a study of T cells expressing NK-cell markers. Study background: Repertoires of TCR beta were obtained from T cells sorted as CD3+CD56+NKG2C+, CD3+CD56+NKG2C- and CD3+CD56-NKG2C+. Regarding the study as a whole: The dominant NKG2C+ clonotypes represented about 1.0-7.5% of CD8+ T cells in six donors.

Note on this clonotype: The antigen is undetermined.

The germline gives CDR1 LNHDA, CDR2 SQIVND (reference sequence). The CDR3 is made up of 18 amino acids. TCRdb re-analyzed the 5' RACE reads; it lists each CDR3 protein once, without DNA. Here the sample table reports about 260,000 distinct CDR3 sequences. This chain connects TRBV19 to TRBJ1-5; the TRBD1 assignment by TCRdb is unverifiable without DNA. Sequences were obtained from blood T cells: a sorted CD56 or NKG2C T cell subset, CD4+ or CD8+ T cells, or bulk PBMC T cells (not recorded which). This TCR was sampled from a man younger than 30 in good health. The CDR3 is CASSLRGGGQGRNQPQHF.